Below, 28 T cell receptor beta chains from the same sample are listed, as sequenced in a study of blood T cells in healthy people across ages. The authors ran a second PCR of about 6 to 11 cycles using a sample-barcoded 5' primer and a J-beta primer mix. MiXCR was run by TCRdb on the 5' RACE reads, yielding one entry per CDR3 protein. The sample records about 1.5 million distinct CDR3 sequences, 42% being singletons. The sample taken for sequencing was blood. These TCRs come from a woman in her late teens or twenties in good health.

The V call is TRBV6-5, the J call TRBJ1-2; D not resolved. Trimming left V 2 bases short and J 4 bases short, with 14 bases between. CDR3 size: 15 residues. Germline V lookup: CDR1 MNHEY, CDR2 SVGAGI. In nucleotides, the CDR3 is TGTGCCAGCAGTTACAGGGCAGCCCCTCCCTATGGCTACACCTTC. Translating gives CASSYRAAPPYGYTF.

The chain has TRBV14 and TRBJ2-3; no firm D call. The length of the CDR3 is 13 residues. Germline-derived CDR1 and CDR2 are SGHDN and FVKESK. Trimming removed 3 bases at V and 6 bases at J, with 10 bases between. CDR3 amino acids: CASSHPGSDTQYF. In DNA form, the CDR3 reads TGTGCCAGCAGCCACCCCGGCTCGGATACGCAGTATTTT.

The chain combines TRBV20-1 with TRBJ2-7, with 8 bases identical to TRBD1. Per germline, CDR1 DFQATT and CDR2 SNEGSKA (reference sequence). The CDR3 consists of 17 residues. The CDR3 reads CSTSKGITGGKSYEQYF. The CDR3 DNA sequence: TGCAGCACTTCGAAGGGTATTACAGGGGGAAAGTCCTACGAGCAGTACTTC.

This clonotype came up a few times. The rearrangement joins TRBV6-5 to TRBJ2-1; tentative D call: TRBD2 (6 bases). This CDR3 is built from 15 residues. The V end was cut by 9 bases, the J end by 6 bases, with 21 bases between. Germline V gene lookup returns CDR1 MNHEY and CDR2 SVGAGI. The CDR3 loop is CASPPPEGPRNEQFF. In DNA form, the CDR3 reads TGTGCCAGTCCTCCCCCGGAGGGCCCTCGCAATGAGCAGTTCTTC.

The chain couples TRBV28 to TRBJ2-2, with 9 bases fitting TRBD2. CDR1 MDHEN and CDR2 SYDVKM come from the germline V gene. J was trimmed by 5 bases and V by 4 bases; bases with no gene match: 5. The CDR3 extends over 15 amino acids. CDR3 nucleotides: TGTGCCAGCAGTTCAGTAGCGGGGGTTACCGGGGAGCTGTTTTTT. This gives the protein CASSSVAGVTGELFF.

The genes are TRBV20-1 and TRBJ2-7, with D tentatively TRBD2 (6 bases). V was pared by 1 base and J by 6 bases, with 16 bases between. Germline V CDR1 and CDR2: DFQATT, SNEGSKA (reference sequence). CDR3 length equals 14 residues. The CDR3 sequence: CSARVVRGSGEQYF. As DNA, the CDR3 is TGCAGTGCTAGAGTTGTGCGGGGCAGCGGCGAGCAGTACTTC.

The rearrangement joins TRBV20-1 to TRBJ2-1, with D maybe TRBD1 (6 bases). V was cut by 7 bases and J by 0 bases, with 22 bases left in between. The length of the CDR3 is 17 residues. The V gene's germline CDR1 is DFQATT and CDR2 SNEGSKA (reference sequence). Here the CDR3 DNA reads TGCAGTGTCTGGGACACACAAACCTACTACTCCTACAATGAGCAGTTCTTC. This sequence encodes CSVWDTQTYYSYNEQFF.

There are a few counts of this clonotype. V and J are TRBV25-1 and TRBJ2-3; 14 nucleotides match TRBD2. V dropped 4 bases and J dropped 4; count of bases not matched to a gene: 4. CDR1 MGHDK and CDR2 SYGVNS come from the germline V gene. This CDR3 spans 16 amino acids. The CDR3 loop is CASSATSGGASDTQYF. Written as DNA, the CDR3 is TGTGCCAGCAGTGCGACTAGCGGGGGGGCGTCAGATACGCAGTATTTT.

In nucleotides, the CDR3 is TGTGCCAGCAGCCGACTAGCGGGAGGCCGAGGAGAGACCCAGTACTTC. Amino acids: CASSRLAGGRGETQYF. The V and J genes are TRBV27 and TRBJ2-7, with 13 positions matching TRBD2. The J call may be mistaken, given a closer DNA end match to TRBJ2-5. The length of the CDR3 is 16 residues. Germline assignment: CDR1 MNHEY and CDR2 SMNVEV (reference sequence).

This clonotype was seen a handful of times. The V and J genes are TRBV5-1 and TRBJ1-1; TRBD1 matches 8 bases. The CDR3 is 16 amino acids. From germline, CDR1 is SGHRS and CDR2 YFSETQ. V lost 3 bases and J lost 0; bases outside the gene matches: 7. The CDR3 region has the DNA TGCGCCAGCAGCTGGACAGGGTCTACAATGAACACTGAAGCTTTCTTT. This codes for CASSWTGSTMNTEAFF. Variable domain in full (rest from reference TRBV5-1 and TRBJ1-1): KAGVTQTPRYLIKTRGQQVTLSCSPISGHRSVSWYQQTPGQGLQFLFEYFSETQRNKGNFPGRFSGRQFSNSRSEMNVSTLELGDSALYLCASSWTGSTMNTEAFFGQGTRLTVV.

On this clonotype: One base away lies a much larger clone, so this may be a sequencing read error. CDR3 protein: CPSSPGTGNYGYTF. The CDR3 DNA reads as TGTCCCAGCAGCCCCGGGACAGGGAACTATGGCTACACCTTC. The J gene is TRBJ1-2, the V gene TRBV7-9; 9 nucleotides line up with TRBD1. The CDR3 covers 14 residues. Germline values: CDR1 SEHNR, CDR2 FQNEAQ (reference sequence).

The chain has TRBV7-9 and TRBJ2-3; 14 positions match TRBD2. CDR3 length equals 20 residues. V trimming: 5 bases; J trimming: 2 bases; junction bases outside the gene matches: 15. Germline V gives CDR1 SEHNR, CDR2 FQNEAQ (reference sequence). The CDR3 region is CASSPGLAGGGQVFTDTQYF. The CDR3 DNA follows: TGTGCCAGCAGCCCCGGACTAGCGGGGGGCGGACAGGTTTTCACAGATACGCAGTATTTT.

This clonotype showed up just a few times. This chain joins TRBV29-1 and TRBJ2-5; TRBD1 agrees at 9 bases. V lost 3 bases to trimming and J lost 0 bases; unmatched junction nucleotides: 8. The CDR3 totals 16 residues. CDR1 and CDR2 (germline): SQVTM, ANQGSEA. DNA for the CDR3: TGCAGCGTTGATATTTTCGGACAGGGGCACCAAGAGACCCAGTACTTC. Its protein is CSVDIFGQGHQETQYF.

This clonotype was seen only once. The gene calls are TRBV14 and TRBJ1-6; 7 nucleotides agree with TRBD1. V dropped 6 bases and J dropped 15; count of bases not matched to a gene: 11. In germline, CDR1 is SGHDN, CDR2 FVKESK. The CDR3 is made up of 13 amino acids. In DNA, the CDR3 is TGTGCCAGCAGTACCGAAGGGTGGGACAGCCTCCACTTT. Translating gives CASSTEGWDSLHF.

The chain carries TRBV20-1 and TRBJ2-5, with a weak D call TRBD1 (5 bases). Between the trimmed V and J ends, which lost 3 bases and 2 bases, there was a span of 16 bases. CDR1 is DFQATT and CDR2 is SNEGSKA in the germline V gene (reference sequence). This CDR3 has 15 residues. DNA for the CDR3: TGCAGTGCTAGTAGGTCGGACAAGCGACAAGAGACCCAGTACTTC. It specifies CSASRSDKRQETQYF.

The chain recombines TRBV30 with TRBJ2-1; D uncertain. Germline V gene sequence: CDR1 GTSNPN, CDR2 SVGIG (reference sequence). This CDR3 contains 14 residues. The V end lost 0 bases, the J end lost 2 bases, and 8 bases lay between the germline ends. The CDR3 sequence: CAWSVSSPYNEQFF. Written as DNA, the CDR3 is TGTGCCTGGAGTGTGTCTAGTCCCTACAATGAGCAGTTCTTC.

The genes are TRBV29-1 and TRBJ2-6, with D unclear. V was shortened by 4 bases and J by 0 bases, with 10 bases between the two germline ends. The CDR3 is made up of 15 amino acids. Germline V gene data show CDR1 as SQVTM and CDR2 as ANQGSEA. In DNA form, the CDR3 reads TGCAGCGTTGTCGTCTCTCGCTCTGGGGCCAACGTCCTGACTTTC. It encodes CSVVVSRSGANVLTF.

This clonotype has only a few counts. V gene TRBV14 combines with J gene TRBJ2-7; D could derive from TRBD1 or TRBD2 (5 bases each). Germline assignment: CDR1 SGHDN and CDR2 FVKESK. This CDR3 region has 14 residues. V lost 4 bases and J lost 1, with 11 bases in between. The DNA for the CDR3 is TGTGCCAGCAGCCCCCTCGGGGCATCCTACGAGCAGTACTTC. This sequence encodes CASSPLGASYEQYF. Together with reference TRBV14 and TRBJ2-7, the CDR3 gives the full variable domain: EAGVTQFPSHSVIEKGQTVTLRCDPISGHDNLYWYRRVMGKEIKFLLHFVKESKQDESGMPNNRFLAERTGGTYSTLKVQPAELEDSGVYFCASSPLGASYEQYFGPGTRLTVT.

This chain's CDR3 is CASGDRGQNSPLHF. CDR3 bases: TGTGCCAGCGGGGACAGGGGTCAAAATTCACCCCTCCACTTT. The J gene is TRBJ1-6, the V gene TRBV12-3 or TRBV12-4; 10 positions agree with TRBD1. This CDR3 has 14 amino acids. The V and J ends lost 8 bases and 7 bases, in that order; junction bases with no gene match: 5.

This chain connects TRBV10-3 to TRBJ2-3; 8 positions match TRBD2. V gave up 6 bases and J gave up 2 bases; unmatched junction bases: 7. The CDR3 is made up of 15 amino acids. The germline gives CDR1 ENHRY, CDR2 SYGVKD. The CDR3 DNA is TGTGCCATCAGAGCCGGGACTAGTTCCACAGATACGCAGTATTTT. Encoded protein: CAIRAGTSSTDTQYF.

This clonotype was detected once. The gene calls are TRBV6-6 and TRBJ2-3; D is unresolved. The V gene lost 4 bases and the J gene lost 2 bases, with 16 bases spanning the gap. The CDR3 contains 16 residues. Germline V lookup: CDR1 MNHNY, CDR2 SVGAGI (reference sequence). CDR3 sequence reads: CASSSLSYSSTDTQYF. Written as DNA, the CDR3 is TGTGCCAGCAGTTCCCTCTCATACTCGTCCACAGATACGCAGTATTTT.

The chain combines TRBV20-1 with TRBJ1-1, with TRBD1 as a possible D gene (5 bases). Germline lookup yields CDR1 DFQATT and CDR2 SNEGSKA (reference sequence). This CDR3 has 12 amino acids. V shed 6 bases and J shed 1 base, with 9 bases lying between them. CDR3 nucleotides: TGCAGTGCCCACGGGGGGAACACTGAAGCTTTCTTT. Translation gives CSAHGGNTEAFF.

This clonotype was seen only a few times. The chain recombines TRBV7-2 with TRBJ1-5, with TRBD1 as a possible D gene (5 bases). The CDR3 consists of 18 residues. Trimming pared 7 bases from V and 0 bases from J, leaving 22 bases between. The germline CDR1 and CDR2 sequences are SGHTA and FQGNSA. Here the CDR3 reads CASNSPLPGDFSNQPQHF. The CDR3 region has the DNA TGTGCCAGCAACTCCCCGCTACCGGGGGACTTTAGCAATCAGCCCCAGCATTTT.

V and J are TRBV27 and TRBJ2-7, with 10 bases aligning to TRBD2. The end of the DNA aligns better with TRBJ2-5, so the J call may be wrong. The length of the CDR3 is 15 residues. Germline-derived CDR1 and CDR2 are MNHEY and SMNVEV (reference sequence). CDR3 DNA: TGTGCCAGCAGCCAAGGACTAGCGGTGGGGGGGACCCAGTACTTC. It yields the protein CASSQGLAVGGTQYF.

The chain joins TRBV6-2 or TRBV6-3 to TRBJ1-4, with D unclear. Trimming pared 5 bases from V and 10 bases from J, leaving 8 bases between. This CDR3 has 11 residues. Germline CDR1 and CDR2: MNHEY and SVGEGT. CDR3 DNA: TGTGCCAGCAGTCGGTCCGGAAAACTGTTTTTT. Its translation is CASSRSGKLFF.

The rearrangement uses TRBV10-3 and TRBJ2-3; no clear D gene. The germline gives CDR1 ENHRY, CDR2 SYGVKD. Trimming removed 2 bases at V and 14 bases at J, with 17 bases between. This CDR3 region has 13 residues. The CDR3 region is CAISEPPAIHGYF. CDR3 in DNA: TGTGCCATCAGTGAGCCCCCAGCGATCCACGGGTATTTT.

This clonotype was observed a few times. This chain uses TRBV20-1 with TRBJ2-3; TRBD2 matches 7 bases. The V gene's germline CDR1 is DFQATT and CDR2 SNEGSKA (reference sequence). Trimming cost V 5 bases and J 7 bases; bases outside gene matches: 3. The CDR3 spans 11 residues. CDR3 coding DNA: TGCAGTGCTTCGACTAGCAATACGCAGTATTTT. Translation gives CSASTSNTQYF.

The chain combines TRBV5-1 with TRBJ2-1; TRBD2 matches 13 bases. The junction had 3 bases not matched to a gene; V was cut back by 3 bases and J by 6 bases. Germline assignment: CDR1 SGHRS and CDR2 YFSETQ. CDR3 length: 15 residues. CDR3: CASSWTSGSGNEQFF. The CDR3 DNA is TGCGCCAGCAGCTGGACTAGCGGGAGTGGCAATGAGCAGTTCTTC.